One and the same sample provided the 22 T cell receptor beta chains below, sequenced in a study of T cells in Graves' hyperthyroidism and ophthalmopathy. Researchers amplified the TCR beta CDR3 regions from RNA transcripts. HTBI primers drove first-round RT-PCR of the TCR CDR3. TCRdb recomputed calls from the multiplex PCR reads with MiXCR, one row per CDR3 protein. The profile shows 280,000 or so distinct CDR3 sequences, 13% to 15% of them singletons. Sequenced input: blood. The receptors derive from a woman in her forties or fifties with Graves' hyperthyroidism that later progressed to Graves' ophthalmopathy.

This clonotype was observed many times. The V and J genes are TRBV5-1 and TRBJ2-1, with 13 bases aligning to TRBD2. In germline, CDR1 is SGHRS, CDR2 YFSETQ. Losses at the gene ends were 3 bases for V and 7 bases for J; bases not matched to a gene: 19. CDR3 length: 20 amino acids. This chain's CDR3 is CASSYRRTGAPTSGRNEQFF. The CDR3 nucleotides are TGCGCCAGCAGCTACAGGAGAACAGGGGCCCCGACTAGCGGGAGGAATGAGCAGTTCTTC.

There are many counts of this clonotype. This chain links TRBV20-1 with TRBJ2-3; D uncertain. Germline V CDR1 and CDR2: DFQATT, SNEGSKA (reference sequence). The CDR3 has 14 amino acids. V lost 0 bases to trimming and J lost 4 bases, with 11 bases between them. In DNA, the CDR3 is TGCAGTGCTAGAGATCCTCCAGTCCCAGATACGCAGTATTTT. It encodes CSARDPPVPDTQYF.

The rearrangement joins TRBV18 to TRBJ2-5; perhaps D is TRBD1 or TRBD2 (5 bases each). Germline values: CDR1 KGHSH, CDR2 LQKENI. The CDR3 spans 20 residues. Between the trimmed V and J ends, which lost 0 bases and 5 bases, there was a span of 28 bases. The CDR3 is CASSPPGELGPSAFRETQYF. The CDR3 coding sequence is TGTGCCAGCTCACCACCGGGGGAGTTGGGACCCAGTGCGTTCCGGGAGACCCAGTACTTC. The complete variable domain, with remaining parts taken from reference TRBV18 and TRBJ2-5, reads NAGVMQNPRHLVRRRGQEARLRCSPMKGHSHVYWYRQLPEEGLKFMVYLQKENIIDESGMPKERFSAEFPKEGPSILRIQQVVRGDSAAYFCASSPPGELGPSAFRETQYFGPGTRLLVL.

The sample holds many counts of this clonotype. V is TRBV20-1 and J is TRBJ2-4, with 9 positions matching TRBD1. The junction had 7 bases not matched to a gene; V was cut back by 6 bases and J by 7 bases. Germline CDR1 DFQATT, CDR2 SNEGSKA (reference sequence). CDR3 size: 13 residues. CDR3 loop: CSATGQGKNIQYF. The CDR3 DNA reads TGCAGTGCGACCGGACAGGGGAAGAACATTCAGTACTTC.

This clonotype came up many times. The CDR3: CASTGTSGINEQFF. DNA for the CDR3: TGTGCCAGCACCGGGACTAGCGGGATCAATGAGCAGTTCTTC. The chain joins TRBV6-1 to TRBJ2-1; TRBD2 matches 13 bases. The CDR3 totals 14 residues. V lost 7 bases and J lost 6; bases outside the gene matches: 3. Per germline, CDR1 MNHNS and CDR2 SASEGT.

This clonotype was recorded at least ten times. V usage is TRBV7-2 and J usage is TRBJ2-5; no clear D gene. In germline, CDR1 is SGHTA, CDR2 FQGNSA. Between the trimmed V and J ends, which lost 5 bases and 5 bases, there was a span of 12 bases. This CDR3 is built from 13 residues. In DNA, the CDR3 is TGTGCCAGCAGCCTACGATTTGGGGAGACCCAGTACTTC. Translated, it gives CASSLRFGETQYF. Using reference TRBV7-2 and TRBJ2-5 for the parts outside the CDR3, the full variable domain is GAGVSQSPSNKVTEKGKDVELRCDPISGHTALYWYRQSLGQGLEFLIYFQGNSAPDKSGLPSDRFSAERTGGSVSTLTIQRTQQEDSAVYLCASSLRFGETQYFGPGTRLLVL.

This clonotype was recorded many times. The genes are TRBV3-1 and TRBJ1-5; a possible D gene is TRBD1 (5 bases). The CDR3 spans 16 residues. V was shortened by 4 bases and J by 2 bases, with 15 bases between the two germline ends. From germline, CDR1 is LGHDT and CDR2 YNNKEL (reference sequence). The CDR3: CASSLRGLSGNQPQHF. The CDR3 nucleotides are TGTGCCAGCAGCCTCCGGGGCTTGAGTGGCAATCAGCCCCAGCATTTT.

This clonotype has a count of ten or more. The chain has TRBV2 and TRBJ2-6; possible D gene TRBD1, 5 bases. The V gene's germline CDR1 is SNHLY and CDR2 FYNNEI. This CDR3 comprises 12 residues. The CDR3: CAYRPGANVLTF. CDR3 bases: TGTGCATACAGGCCTGGGGCCAACGTCCTGACTTTC.

This clonotype was detected once. The chain links TRBV6-1 to TRBJ1-1; 7 nucleotides align to TRBD1. Germline CDR1 is MNHNS and CDR2 is SASEGT. This CDR3 has 13 residues. Trimming at V came to 6 bases and at J to 7 bases, leaving 8 bases not matched to a gene. DNA of the CDR3: TGTGCCAGCAGGACAGGGTACGTCGGTGAAGCTTTCTTT. Translated: CASRTGYVGEAFF.

In this sample, this clonotype turned up many times. The chain carries TRBV2 and TRBJ2-1; 14 positions agree with TRBD2. CDR3 length: 16 amino acids. The trim removed 6 bases at V and 9 bases at J, leaving 10 bases unmatched. Germline V gene sequence: CDR1 SNHLY, CDR2 FYNNEI. CDR3 sequence (DNA): TGTGCCAGCAGCTTGGGACTAGCGGGGGTCCCAGGTGAGCAGTTCTTC. It codes for CASSLGLAGVPGEQFF.

This clonotype was counted only a few times. V gene TRBV7-2 combines with J gene TRBJ1-1, with D possibly being TRBD1 (5 bases). The length of the CDR3 is 13 residues. V shed 2 bases and J shed 12 bases, with 16 bases lying between them. The germline gives CDR1 SGHTA, CDR2 FQGNSA. The CDR3 spells CASSLNGGGEPFF. DNA of the CDR3: TGTGCCAGCAGCTTAAACGGGGGGGGGGAACCTTTCTTT.

This clonotype was seen ten or more times. The chain couples TRBV10-3 to TRBJ1-1; D gene uncertain. Germline V gives CDR1 ENHRY, CDR2 SYGVKD. The ends were cut back, 6 bases at V and 1 base at J, with 15 bases in the middle. The CDR3 has 15 residues. The CDR3 sequence is CAIRFSRGKNTEAFF. The DNA of the CDR3 is TGTGCCATCAGGTTTTCCCGGGGAAAGAACACTGAAGCTTTCTTT.

This clonotype was counted a few times. V usage is TRBV28 and J usage is TRBJ2-4, with D possibly matching TRBD2 (6 bases). Trimming left V 1 base short and J 0 bases short, with 10 bases between. CDR1 is MDHEN, CDR2 SYDVKM, per germline. The CDR3 has 16 amino acids. CDR3 region: CASSLSPGLAKNIQYF. The DNA for the CDR3 is TGTGCCAGCAGTTTATCACCGGGACTAGCCAAAAACATTCAGTACTTC. Complete variable domain (other parts from reference TRBV28 and TRBJ2-4): DVKVTQSSRYLVKRTGEKVFLECVQDMDHENMFWYRQDPGLGLRLIYFSYDVKMKEKGDIPEGYSVSREKKERFSLILESASTNQTSMYLCASSLSPGLAKNIQYFGAGTRLSVL.

This clonotype has ten or more counts. CDR3 bases: TGCAGTGCTAGAGATCTAGATGGTACGCAGTATTTT. This translates into CSARDLDGTQYF. The chain employs TRBV20-1 and TRBJ2-3, with D hard to call. This CDR3 spans 12 amino acids. The germline V gene encodes CDR1 DFQATT and CDR2 SNEGSKA (reference sequence). Trimming stripped 0 bases from V and 8 bases from J, with 9 bases between.

This clonotype was detected ten times or more. This chain links TRBV20-1 with TRBJ2-7, with D perhaps matching TRBD2 (5 bases). CDR3 length equals 13 residues. From germline, CDR1 is DFQATT and CDR2 SNEGSKA (reference sequence). The ends were cut back, 5 bases at V and 2 bases at J, with 13 bases in the middle. Written as DNA, the CDR3 is TGCAGTGCTTTTTCCTCGGGGACCTACGAGCAGTACTTC. Translating gives CSAFSSGTYEQYF.

This clonotype was counted only a few times. The chain has TRBV20-1 and TRBJ2-1; D might be TRBD1 (6 bases). Trimming removed 6 bases at V and 4 bases at J, with 19 bases between. The CDR3 contains 15 residues. CDR1 DFQATT and CDR2 SNEGSKA come from the germline V gene (reference sequence). The CDR3: CSAHQGPPAYNEQFF. The CDR3 region has the DNA TGCAGTGCCCATCAGGGGCCCCCAGCTTACAATGAGCAGTTCTTC.

The J gene is TRBJ2-7, the V gene TRBV28; D may match TRBD1 or TRBD2 (5 bases each). Trimming took 1 base from V and 7 from J, leaving 14 bases between them. This CDR3 region has 14 residues. In germline, CDR1 is MDHEN, CDR2 SYDVKM. CDR3 loop: CASSLSGGGREQYF. CDR3 nucleotides: TGTGCCAGCAGTTTATCCGGTGGGGGAAGGGAGCAGTACTTC.

In this sample, this clonotype turned up many times. J is TRBJ2-7 and V is TRBV10-3; TRBD1 aligns across 7 bases. From germline, CDR1 is ENHRY and CDR2 SYGVKD. The ends lost 5 bases at V and 3 bases at J; junction bases unmatched: 7. The CDR3 spans 14 residues. CDR3 DNA: TGTGCCATCAGTACGGGACAGTTACTCTACGAGCAGTACTTC. Translation: CAISTGQLLYEQYF.

This clonotype was seen many times. The chain is built from TRBV24-1 and TRBJ2-5; 7 positions agree with TRBD2. CDR1 and CDR2 from the germline V gene are KGHDR and SFDVKD. The junction had 7 bases not matched to a gene; V was cut back by 9 bases and J by 7 bases. This CDR3 is built from 12 residues. The CDR3 spells CATRGLVGTQYF. CDR3 bases: TGTGCCACCCGAGGACTAGTGGGGACCCAGTACTTC.

This clonotype has more than one count but fewer than ten. The chain is built from TRBV29-1 and TRBJ1-1; D uncertain. The CDR3 consists of 13 residues. The germline gives CDR1 SQVTM, CDR2 ANQGSEA. V was cut by 7 bases and J by 2 bases, with 14 bases left in between. CDR3 residues: CSATTSKNTEAFF. In DNA form, the CDR3 reads TGCAGCGCGACGACCAGTAAAAACACTGAAGCTTTCTTT.

This clonotype was counted ten times or more. The rearrangement joins TRBV6-2 or TRBV6-3 to TRBJ1-5; D possibly corresponds to TRBD1 (5 bases). The germline CDR1 and CDR2 sequences are MNHEY and SVGEGT. This CDR3 region has 15 residues. V lost 2 bases and J lost 0, with 8 bases in between. Here the CDR3 DNA reads TGTGCCAGCAGTTACACGACAGATAGCAATCAGCCCCAGCATTTT. Its protein is CASSYTTDSNQPQHF.

This clonotype was seen ten or more times. This rearrangement joins TRBV9 to TRBJ2-7; D possibly corresponds to TRBD2 (6 bases). This CDR3 region has 16 residues. The ends were cut back, 0 bases at V and 2 bases at J, with 15 bases in the middle. Germline V gene lookup returns CDR1 SGDLS and CDR2 YYNGEE. DNA for the CDR3: TGTGCCAGCAGCGTAGGGCCTAGCGTAGAGACCTACGAGCAGTACTTC. Its protein product is CASSVGPSVETYEQYF.